This T cell receptor beta chain was found in a study of chemoradiotherapy in HPV16-positive cancers. Repeated repertoire sampling spanned the course of chemoradiotherapy. Findings and limits, study-wide: Functional assays defining HPV-specific T cells used only two HPV16-positive patients. Candidate HPV-specific clones and E7-related TCR motifs grew in tumor during treatment. For HPV16-positive patients, expanding HPV-responsive T cells associated with longer recurrence-free survival.

Data came from immunoSEQ multiplex PCR; TCRdb stores just in-frame clones and leaves some out. The profile shows around 30,000 clones, around 93% of them singletons. Note on this clone: Its antigen is currently unknown.

Trimming removed 4 bases from V and 3 bases from J; junction bases left unmatched: 5. Germline V CDR1 and CDR2: SGHRS, YFSETQ. The CDR3 spans 14 residues. The source was blood, collected from a patient who underwent chemoradiotherapy. The chain joins TRBV5-1 to TRBJ2-7; TRBD1 aligns across 9 bases. This clonotype was obtained from a human donor with HPV-associated anogenital cancer. In nucleotides, the CDR3 is TGCGCCAGCAGCCGGGACAGGGAGCGCTACGAGCAGTACTTC. Translation gives CASSRDRERYEQYF.